The entry below gives a single TCR beta chain sequence along with its context. One end of the junction does not line up with germline, which may come from a read error. This sample was included in a study of technical replicates of blood from a few donors. The germline V gene has CDR1 SGDLS and CDR2 YYNGEE. The CDR3 totals 12 residues. Libraries were prepared by immunoSEQ multiplex PCR; TCRdb keeps only in-frame clonotypes and omits some of them. The table shows tens of thousands of clones, with 80% to 95% occurring only once. V gene TRBV9 combines with J gene TRBJ1-2, with 7 positions matching TRBD1. The receptor comes from a human donor in good health. The sample consisted of T cells isolated from PBMCs. DNA of the CDR3: TGTGCCAGCAGCGTAGCGAGACAGGGCGGCGCCTTC. Amino acids: CASSVARQGGAF.